This T cell receptor (beta chain) came from a study of T cell responses to AZD1222 COVID-19 vaccine. Study results and limitations: Two AZD1222 doses significantly raised spike-specific TCR breadth and depth over controls. Mostly white British, mostly female donors; authors suggested clonal diversity may be underestimated. The study identified only a handful of AZD1222 recipients as seropositive at baseline. Among vaccine-associated CD4 TCRs, coverage spanned spike, with dominance at 160-218 and 743-854.

The assay was immunoSEQ multiplex PCR, and TCRdb's table has in-frame clones only and misses some. The data hold some 200,000 clones, with more than 80% observed a single time. As regards this clone: The antigen remains unidentified.

The source is an adult in good health. Sequencing was performed on peripheral blood, taken on day 0 of AZD1222 vaccination.

Here the CDR3 DNA reads TGTGCCACCAGCAGGGACGAGCAGTACTTC. It specifies CATSRDEQYF. V and J are TRBV15 and TRBJ2-7; no definite D call. The germline V gene encodes CDR1 LNHNV and CDR2 YYDKDF (reference sequence). The CDR3 spans 10 residues. Trimming shortened V by 3 bases and J by 5 bases, and 2 bases separated the two germline ends.